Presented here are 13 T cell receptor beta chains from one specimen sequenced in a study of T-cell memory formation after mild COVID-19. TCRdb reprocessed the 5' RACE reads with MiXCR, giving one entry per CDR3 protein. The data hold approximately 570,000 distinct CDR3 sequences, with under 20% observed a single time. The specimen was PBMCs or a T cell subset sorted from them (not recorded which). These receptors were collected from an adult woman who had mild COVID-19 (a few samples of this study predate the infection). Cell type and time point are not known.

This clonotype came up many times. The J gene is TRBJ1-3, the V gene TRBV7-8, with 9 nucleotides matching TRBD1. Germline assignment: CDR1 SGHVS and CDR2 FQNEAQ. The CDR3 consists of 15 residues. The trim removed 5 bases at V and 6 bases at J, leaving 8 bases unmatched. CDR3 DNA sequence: TGTGCCAGCAGCCCCGGGACAGGGCAAGAAAACACCATATATTTT. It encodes CASSPGTGQENTIYF. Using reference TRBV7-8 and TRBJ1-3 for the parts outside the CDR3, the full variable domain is GAGVSQSPRYKVAKRGQDVALRCDPISGHVSLFWYQQALGQGPEFLTYFQNEAQLDKSGLPSDRFFAERPEGSVSTLKIQRTQQEDSAVYLCASSPGTGQENTIYFGEGSWLTVV.

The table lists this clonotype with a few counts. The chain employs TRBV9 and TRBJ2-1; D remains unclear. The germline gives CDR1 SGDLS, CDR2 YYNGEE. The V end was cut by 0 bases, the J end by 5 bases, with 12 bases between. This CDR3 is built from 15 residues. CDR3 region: CASSVVTLGNNEQFF. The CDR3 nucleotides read TGTGCCAGCAGCGTAGTAACGCTGGGGAACAATGAGCAGTTCTTC.

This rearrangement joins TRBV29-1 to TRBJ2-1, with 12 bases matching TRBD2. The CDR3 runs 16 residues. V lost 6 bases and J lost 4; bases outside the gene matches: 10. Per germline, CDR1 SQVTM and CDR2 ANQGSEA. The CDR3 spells CSVIPTSGRGYNEQFF. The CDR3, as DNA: TGCAGCGTCATACCGACTAGCGGGAGAGGTTACAATGAGCAGTTCTTC.

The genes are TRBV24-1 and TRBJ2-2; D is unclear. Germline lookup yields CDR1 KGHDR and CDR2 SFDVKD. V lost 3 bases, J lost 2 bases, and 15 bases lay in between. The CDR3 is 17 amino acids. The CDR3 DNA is TGTGCCACCAGTGATGCCGGACCTAAAGATAACACCGGGGAGCTGTTTTTT. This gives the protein CATSDAGPKDNTGELFF.

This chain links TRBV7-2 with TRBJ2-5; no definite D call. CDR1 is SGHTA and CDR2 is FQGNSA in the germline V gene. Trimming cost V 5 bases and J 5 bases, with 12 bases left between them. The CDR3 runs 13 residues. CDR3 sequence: CASSPVGYETQYF. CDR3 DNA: TGTGCCAGCAGCCCCGTGGGGTACGAGACCCAGTACTTC.

The CDR3 nucleotides read TGTGCCAGCATCGAAGCGGGCTATCGGGATGAGCAGTTCTTC. It is translated as CASIEAGYRDEQFF. This rearrangement joins TRBV7-9 to TRBJ2-1; possibly TRBD2 for D (6 bases). This CDR3 spans 14 amino acids. Germline CDR1 reads SEHNR; CDR2 reads FQNEAQ (reference sequence). The V gene lost 7 bases and the J gene lost 8 bases, with 18 bases spanning the gap.

The DNA of the CDR3 is TGTGCCAGTAGTATGGTTGGGGCGAATCAGCCCCAGCATTTT. Protein sequence: CASSMVGANQPQHF. This chain joins TRBV19 and TRBJ1-5; weak D call: TRBD1 (5 bases). Germline V gene lookup returns CDR1 LNHDA and CDR2 SQIVND (reference sequence). Trimming removed 3 bases at V and 4 bases at J, with 10 bases between. The CDR3 is 14 residues long.

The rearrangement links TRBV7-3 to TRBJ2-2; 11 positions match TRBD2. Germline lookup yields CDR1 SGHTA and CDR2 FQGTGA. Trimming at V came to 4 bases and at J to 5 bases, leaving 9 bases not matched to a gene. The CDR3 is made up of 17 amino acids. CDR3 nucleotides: TGTGCCAGCAGCTATCCTACTAGCGGGGGCGGGACCGGGGAGCTGTTTTTT. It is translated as CASSYPTSGGGTGELFF.

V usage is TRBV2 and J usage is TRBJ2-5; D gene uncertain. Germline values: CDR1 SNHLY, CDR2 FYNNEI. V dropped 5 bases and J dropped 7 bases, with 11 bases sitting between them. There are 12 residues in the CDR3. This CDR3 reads CASSLDGSTQYF. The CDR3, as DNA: TGTGCCAGCAGTTTGGACGGGTCGACCCAGTACTTC.

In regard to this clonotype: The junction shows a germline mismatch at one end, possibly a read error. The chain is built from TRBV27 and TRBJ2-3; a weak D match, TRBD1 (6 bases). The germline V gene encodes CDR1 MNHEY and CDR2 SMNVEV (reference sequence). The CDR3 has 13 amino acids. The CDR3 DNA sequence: TGTGCCAGCAGGGGGGCTGACACAGTTACGCAGTATTTT. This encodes CASRGADTVTQYF.

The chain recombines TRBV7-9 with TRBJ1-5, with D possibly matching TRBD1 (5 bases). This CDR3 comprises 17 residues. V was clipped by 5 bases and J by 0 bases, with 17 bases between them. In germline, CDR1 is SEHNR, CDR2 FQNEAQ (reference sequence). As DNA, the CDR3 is TGTGCCAGCAGCCCTGGGACGCGCGGGGTTAGCAATCAGCCCCAGCATTTT. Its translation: CASSPGTRGVSNQPQHF.

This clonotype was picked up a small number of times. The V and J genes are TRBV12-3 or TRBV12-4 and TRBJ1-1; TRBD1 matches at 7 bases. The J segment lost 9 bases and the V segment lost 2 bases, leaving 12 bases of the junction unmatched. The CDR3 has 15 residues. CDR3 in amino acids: CASSLSPSGTEKAFF. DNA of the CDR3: TGTGCCAGCAGTTTATCCCCATCCGGGACAGAGAAAGCTTTCTTT.

The CDR3 DNA sequence: TGTGCCAGCAGCCCTCACACCTACGAGCAGTACTTC. Protein: CASSPHTYEQYF. The V and J genes are TRBV7-2 and TRBJ2-7; D call uncertain. CDR1 and CDR2 from the germline V gene are SGHTA and FQGNSA. This CDR3 is built from 12 residues. Trimming removed 5 bases at V and 2 bases at J, with 7 bases between.